This T cell receptor (beta chain) was found in a study of synovial regulatory T cells in juvenile arthritis. Across the whole study: Six patients were on methotrexate and three were untreated.

Clones were read by immunoSEQ multiplex PCR, and TCRdb kept only the in-frame ones, dropping some. The sample table sets out 7,000 to 8,000 clones. General observations from the study: Inflammation-associated Treg cells in blood had less TCR diversity than the remaining blood Treg cells. Synovial Treg CDR3 sequences overlapped more with iaTregs than other circulating Tregs.

As for this clone: Its specificity is not known.

The sample taken for sequencing was Treg cells from blood. The sample's subset: remaining (HLA-DR-negative) circulating blood Treg cells. The source is a donor between 2 and 35 years old with juvenile idiopathic arthritis.

The CDR3 loop reads CASSPSARARETQYF. The chain has TRBV18 and TRBJ2-5; no DNA is available, so the TRBD2 call from TCRdb remains unchecked. Germline lookup yields CDR1 KGHSH and CDR2 LQKENI. The CDR3 covers 15 residues. No DNA sequence was recorded. Full variable domain (remainder filled in from reference TRBV18 and TRBJ2-5): NAGVMQNPRHLVRRRGQEARLRCSPMKGHSHVYWYRQLPEEGLKFMVYLQKENIIDESGMPKERFSAEFPKEGPSILRIQQVVRGDSAAYFCASSPSARARETQYFGPGTRLLVL.